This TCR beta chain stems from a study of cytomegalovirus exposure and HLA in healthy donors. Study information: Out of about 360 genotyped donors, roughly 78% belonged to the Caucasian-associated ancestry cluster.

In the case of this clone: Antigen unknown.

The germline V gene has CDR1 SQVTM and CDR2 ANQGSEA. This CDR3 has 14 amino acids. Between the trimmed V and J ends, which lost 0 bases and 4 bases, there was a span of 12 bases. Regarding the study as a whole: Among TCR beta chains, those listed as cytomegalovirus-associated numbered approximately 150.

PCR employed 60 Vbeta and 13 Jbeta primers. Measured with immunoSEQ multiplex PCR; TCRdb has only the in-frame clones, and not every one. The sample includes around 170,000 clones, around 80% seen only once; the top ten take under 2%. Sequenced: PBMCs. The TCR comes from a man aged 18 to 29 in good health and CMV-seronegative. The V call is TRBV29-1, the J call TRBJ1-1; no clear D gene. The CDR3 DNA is TGCAGCGTTGAAGAGAATCGGCTAGGCACTGAAGCTTTCTTT. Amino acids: CSVEENRLGTEAFF.